This TCR beta chain was sequenced during a study of siplizumab effects on memory and regulatory T cells. Study results and caveats: Naive T cells were seen as more diverse than memory cells and as major alloresponse contributors. Most alloreactive clones went unmapped to unstimulated subsets; only a minor fraction mapped.

Measured with immunoSEQ multiplex PCR; TCRdb has only the in-frame clones, and not every one. The table records approximately 50,000 clones, over 90% of them present only once. Trimming left V 6 bases short and J 0 bases short, with 15 bases between. The CDR3 covers 16 residues. The germline gives CDR1 MNHEY, CDR2 SMNVEV (reference sequence). With respect to this clone: The target antigen is unknown.

The specimen sequenced was CD8+ T cells sorted from blood. The V and J genes are TRBV27 and TRBJ2-1; tentative D call: TRBD2 (6 bases). The receptor was isolated from a human donor in good health. The CDR3 nucleotides read TGTGCCAGCAGAAACGGAGGGGCTTTCTCCTACAATGAGCAGTTCTTC. It specifies CASRNGGAFSYNEQFF.